Listed below are T cell receptor beta chains from one sample, sequenced in a study of ipilimumab plus nivolumab after autologous stem cell transplantation. Assay: immunoSEQ multiplex PCR; the TCRdb copy retains only in-frame clones and omits some. Of 15,000 to 20,000 clones listed, around 85% are singletons. The sequenced sample was PBMCs, obtained in a trial of ipilimumab plus nivolumab as post-transplant consolidation. These receptors originate from a male donor with diffuse large B-cell lymphoma. CDR3s include the opening cysteine and the closing phenylalanine or tryptophan. The order of the fields is clone size, D gene, J gene, V gene, CDR3 protein, CDR3 DNA. D genes are given only for firm matches. Only part of the rows carry a size: once, few, many, or a class if the clone is expanded.

clone size: .; D gene: .; J gene: TRBJ2-3; V gene: TRBV27; CDR3 protein: CASSLGGGGRPDTQYF; CDR3 DNA: TGTGCCAGCAGTTTAGGTGGGGGGGGGCGCCCAGATACGCAGTATTTT
clone size: .; D gene: TRBD2; J gene: TRBJ2-1; V gene: TRBV5-4; CDR3 protein: CASSLPGGAYNEQFF; CDR3 DNA: TGTGCCAGCAGCTTGCCGGGGGGGGCCTACAATGAGCAGTTCTTC
clone size: .; D gene: .; J gene: TRBJ2-3; V gene: TRBV5-4; CDR3 protein: CASIPWGTYTDTQYF; CDR3 DNA: TGTGCCAGCATCCCCTGGGGCACCTACACAGATACGCAGTATTTT
clone size: few; D gene: .; J gene: TRBJ2-2; V gene: TRBV19; CDR3 protein: CATTEEWGNTGELFF; CDR3 DNA: TGTGCCACGACCGAGGAGTGGGGGAACACCGGGGAGCTGTTTTTT
clone size: .; D gene: TRBD2; J gene: TRBJ2-2; V gene: TRBV30; CDR3 protein: CAGRRGANTGELFF; CDR3 DNA: TGTGCCGGGAGGCGGGGGGCGAACACCGGGGAGCTGTTTTTT
clone size: .; D gene: .; J gene: TRBJ2-7; V gene: TRBV6-5; CDR3 protein: CASSPRNEQYF; CDR3 DNA: TGTGCCAGCAGCCCTAGGAACGAGCAGTACTTC
clone size: .; D gene: .; J gene: TRBJ1-5; V gene: TRBV6-6; CDR3 protein: CASSYQGDGSNQPQHF; CDR3 DNA: TGTGCCAGCAGTTACCAAGGGGACGGGAGCAATCAGCCCCAGCATTTT
clone size: .; D gene: .; J gene: TRBJ2-5; V gene: TRBV4-3; CDR3 protein: CASSQGLGEQYF; CDR3 DNA: TGCGCCAGCAGCCAGGGCCTAGGGGAGCAGTACTTC
clone size: .; D gene: .; J gene: TRBJ1-1; V gene: TRBV6-1; CDR3 protein: CASSEALRQQAFF; CDR3 DNA: TGTGCCAGCAGTGAAGCGCTTCGGCAGCAAGCTTTCTTT
clone size: .; D gene: TRBD1; J gene: TRBJ2-3; V gene: TRBV6-1; CDR3 protein: CASSRDRARTDTQYF; CDR3 DNA: TGTGCCAGCAGCCGGGACAGGGCGCGGACAGATACGCAGTATTTT
clone size: .; D gene: .; J gene: TRBJ2-2; V gene: TRBV5-5; CDR3 protein: CASSLAGTGELFF; CDR3 DNA: TGTGCCAGCAGCTTGGCTGGGACCGGGGAGCTGTTTTTT
clone size: once; D gene: .; J gene: TRBJ1-2; V gene: TRBV7-8; CDR3 protein: CASSLGAGGPYGYTF; CDR3 DNA: TGTGCCAGCAGCTTAGGGGCGGGTGGGCCCTATGGCTACACCTTC
clone size: .; D gene: .; J gene: TRBJ2-5; V gene: TRBV6-5; CDR3 protein: CASSYLAGEETQYF; CDR3 DNA: TGTGCCAGCAGTTACTTGGCAGGGGAAGAGACCCAGTACTTC
clone size: .; D gene: .; J gene: TRBJ1-4; V gene: TRBV4-3; CDR3 protein: CASSQETATNEKLFF; CDR3 DNA: TGCGCCAGCAGCCAAGAAACTGCAACTAATGAAAAACTGTTTTTT
clone size: once; D gene: TRBD2; J gene: TRBJ2-3; V gene: TRBV7-2; CDR3 protein: CASSLETGGTQYF; CDR3 DNA: TGTGCCAGCAGCTTAGAGACGGGGGGTACGCAGTATTTT
clone size: .; D gene: .; J gene: TRBJ1-3; V gene: TRBV10-3; CDR3 protein: CAISSDPGNTIYF; CDR3 DNA: TGTGCCATCAGCTCGGACCCTGGAAACACCATATATTTT
clone size: .; D gene: TRBD1; J gene: TRBJ1-3; V gene: TRBV11-2; CDR3 protein: CASSSLRTGRRSGNTIYF; CDR3 DNA: TGTGCCAGCAGCTCCCTCCGGACAGGGCGGCGGTCTGGAAACACCATATATTTT
clone size: .; D gene: .; J gene: TRBJ1-6; V gene: TRBV7-6; CDR3 protein: CASSPGSVNSPLHF; CDR3 DNA: TGTGCCAGCAGCCCTGGGTCGGTGAATTCACCCCTCCACTTT
clone size: few; D gene: .; J gene: TRBJ2-2; V gene: TRBV6-1; CDR3 protein: CASSARASVSGELFF; CDR3 DNA: TGTGCCAGCAGTGCCCGGGCCTCCGTTTCCGGGGAGCTGTTTTTT
clone size: .; D gene: .; J gene: TRBJ2-2; V gene: TRBV5-1; CDR3 protein: CASRPHSTNTGELFF; CDR3 DNA: TGCGCCAGCAGGCCTCACTCTACGAACACCGGGGAGCTGTTTTTT
clone size: few; D gene: .; J gene: TRBJ1-4; V gene: TRBV13; CDR3 protein: CASSLGQGGKLFF; CDR3 DNA: TGTGCCAGCAGCTTAGGACAGGGAGGCAAACTGTTTTTT
clone size: .; D gene: TRBD2; J gene: TRBJ2-3; V gene: TRBV7-9; CDR3 protein: CASSHGLAGVADTQYF; CDR3 DNA: TGTGCCAGCAGCCACGGACTAGCGGGGGTGGCAGATACGCAGTATTTT
clone size: .; D gene: .; J gene: TRBJ1-5; V gene: TRBV11-2; CDR3 protein: CASSPSRGLNNQPQHF; CDR3 DNA: TGTGCCAGCAGCCCGAGTCGGGGGTTGAACAATCAGCCCCAGCATTTT
clone size: .; D gene: .; J gene: TRBJ1-1; V gene: TRBV11-3; CDR3 protein: CASSLGRHTEAFF; CDR3 DNA: TGTGCCAGCAGCTTAGGCAGACACACTGAAGCTTTCTTT
clone size: once; D gene: .; J gene: TRBJ2-4; V gene: TRBV18; CDR3 protein: CASSRDLGGHKNIQYF; CDR3 DNA: TGTGCCAGCTCAAGGGACTTGGGGGGGCACAAAAACATTCAGTACTTC
clone size: .; D gene: .; J gene: TRBJ2-1; V gene: TRBV7-9; CDR3 protein: CASTADNTQSEQFF; CDR3 DNA: TGTGCCAGCACCGCCGATAATACCCAAAGTGAGCAGTTCTTC
clone size: .; D gene: TRBD2; J gene: TRBJ2-7; V gene: TRBV7-2; CDR3 protein: CASSSPGLAGGEQYF; CDR3 DNA: TGTGCCAGCAGCTCACCGGGACTAGCGGGGGGTGAGCAGTACTTC
clone size: .; D gene: .; J gene: TRBJ1-6; V gene: TRBV15; CDR3 protein: CATQDRSGEVSYNSPLHF; CDR3 DNA: TGTGCCACCCAAGATCGGTCAGGGGAGGTATCCTATAATTCACCCCTCCACTTT
clone size: .; D gene: TRBD1; J gene: TRBJ2-7; V gene: TRBV5-1; CDR3 protein: CASSAGTGLIEQYF; CDR3 DNA: TGCGCCAGCAGCGCCGGGACAGGGCTCATCGAGCAGTACTTC